The 24 T cell receptor beta chains below all came from one sample that was sequenced in a study of CD8 T cells in ankylosing spondylitis. Whole-study findings and limits: Ankylosing spondylitis blood appeared to carry a characteristic TCR beta motif of several highly homologous variants.

For these receptors, no antigen is known. TCRdb reanalysed the 5' RACE reads using MiXCR and keeps one entry per CDR3 protein. The table shows about 700,000 distinct CDR3 sequences, with around 17% occurring only once. The sequenced sample consisted of blood, either unsorted or a sorted T cell fraction (not recorded which). Receptors were obtained from a male donor with ankylosing spondylitis.

This clonotype was picked up a small number of times. The chain recombines TRBV12-3 or TRBV12-4 with TRBJ1-2, with D unresolved. This CDR3 has 15 residues. The V end lost 8 bases, the J end lost 5 bases, and 21 bases lay between the germline ends. The CDR3: CASSRPPLQVYGYTF. As DNA, the CDR3 is TGTGCCAGCTCGAGGCCTCCATTGCAGGTTTATGGCTACACCTTC.

This sequence joins TRBV20-1 and TRBJ2-2; unclear D gene. Trimming took 4 bases from V and 6 from J, leaving 12 bases between them. The germline V gene has CDR1 DFQATT and CDR2 SNEGSKA (reference sequence). The CDR3 loop spans 13 amino acids. The CDR3 nucleotides read TGCAGTGCTAATCGTTTCATCTCCGGGGAGCTGTTTTTT. Amino acid sequence: CSANRFISGELFF.

This clonotype has a single count. The J gene is TRBJ1-5, the V gene TRBV5-6; the match to TRBD1 covers 8 bases. V shed 3 bases and J 6 bases; nucleotides not matched to a gene: 8. This CDR3 contains 15 residues. Germline V CDR1 and CDR2: SGHDT, YYEEEE. The CDR3 sequence: CASSSQTGEGQPQHF. Written as DNA, the CDR3 is TGTGCCAGCAGCTCTCAGACAGGGGAGGGTCAGCCCCAGCATTTT. The variable domain in full, with the rest retrieved from reference TRBV5-6 and TRBJ1-5, is DAGVTQSPTHLIKTRGQQVTLRCSPKSGHDTVSWYQQALGQGPQFIFQYYEEEERQRGNFPDRFSGHQFPNYSSELNVNALLLGDSALYLCASSSQTGEGQPQHFGDGTRLSIL.

This sequence joins TRBV20-1 and TRBJ2-1; no clear D. Trimming removed 6 bases from V and 0 bases from J, with 9 bases in between. CDR1 is DFQATT, CDR2 SNEGSKA, per germline (reference sequence). CDR3 length equals 13 residues. The CDR3 DNA reads TGCAGTGCCGGTGGCGGCTCCTACAATGAGCAGTTCTTC. Translating it yields CSAGGGSYNEQFF.

J is TRBJ2-7 and V is TRBV29-1; 11 bases fit TRBD2. V lost 7 bases to trimming and J lost 3 bases; unmatched junction nucleotides: 2. The CDR3 loop spans 12 amino acids. The germline V gene encodes CDR1 SQVTM and CDR2 ANQGSEA. The CDR3 reads CSGGTSGYEQYF. CDR3 DNA sequence: TGCAGCGGGGGGACTAGCGGCTACGAGCAGTACTTC.

This clonotype appeared a few times. The rearrangement joins TRBV11-2 to TRBJ2-5; TRBD1 aligns across 10 bases. The V segment lost 6 bases and the J segment 2 bases; nucleotides outside the gene matches: 3. Germline V gene data show CDR1 as SGHAT and CDR2 as FQNNGV. The CDR3 contains 14 residues. The CDR3 is CASRPDRGQETQYF. As DNA, the CDR3 is TGTGCCAGCAGGCCGGACAGGGGGCAAGAGACCCAGTACTTC.

This clonotype came up a few times. This chain links TRBV13 with TRBJ2-3, with 9 bases that match TRBD2. Germline V gene data show CDR1 as PRHDT and CDR2 as FYEKMQ (reference sequence). The length of the CDR3 is 16 residues. The V gene end was trimmed by 4 bases and the J gene end by 2 bases; junction bases not matched to a gene: 7. CDR3 coding DNA: TGTGCCAGCAGCTGGACTCTAGCGGGGCCCACAGATACGCAGTATTTT. It encodes CASSWTLAGPTDTQYF. The whole variable domain, remainder taken from reference TRBV13 and TRBJ2-3, is AAGVIQSPRHLIKEKRETATLKCYPIPRHDTVYWYQQGPGQDPQFLISFYEKMQSDKGSIPDRFSAQQFSDYHSELNMSSLELGDSALYFCASSWTLAGPTDTQYFGPGTRLTVL.

V gene TRBV7-2 combines with J gene TRBJ2-1, with D possibly being TRBD1 or TRBD2 (5 bases each). This CDR3 contains 13 residues. Trimming took off 6 bases at V and 7 bases at J, with 13 bases between the two ends. The germline gives CDR1 SGHTA, CDR2 FQGNSA. As DNA, the CDR3 is TGTGCCAGCAGTTCAGGTTGGGGGAATGAGCAGTTCTTC. It translates to CASSSGWGNEQFF.

As DNA, the CDR3 is TGTGCCACCAGCAGTAACAGGGGTGGCGGAGCTGAAGCTTTCTTT. As protein: CATSSNRGGGAEAFF. The rearrangement joins TRBV15 to TRBJ1-1; 7 nucleotides align to TRBD1. The CDR3 runs to 15 residues. Germline values: CDR1 LNHNV, CDR2 YYDKDF (reference sequence). Trimming took 3 bases from V and 6 from J; bases not matched to a gene: 10.

There are many counts of this clonotype. The chain carries TRBV7-2 and TRBJ2-5; maybe TRBD2 (6 bases). Trimming removed 1 base from V and 4 bases from J, with 13 bases in between. This CDR3 contains 15 residues. Germline CDR1 SGHTA, CDR2 FQGNSA. CDR3 nucleotide sequence: TGTGCCAGCAGCTTAGGGAGCGGGTACTCAGAGACCCAGTACTTC. Protein sequence: CASSLGSGYSETQYF.

In DNA, the CDR3 is TGCGCCAGCAGCCAAGAGGAAAATCGGGGGCTGAGCGAGCAGTACTTC. Its translation is CASSQEENRGLSEQYF. This chain connects TRBV4-1 to TRBJ2-7; D assignment may be TRBD1 or TRBD2 (6 bases each). The germline CDR1 and CDR2 sequences are MGHRA and YSYEKL. Deletions cut 0 bases from V and 6 bases from J, with 18 bases between. The length of the CDR3 is 16 residues.

This rearrangement joins TRBV11-2 to TRBJ2-3; 8 bases map to TRBD1. CDR1 and CDR2 from the germline V gene are SGHAT and FQNNGV. Unmatched junction bases numbered 7, after V lost 4 bases and J lost 4 bases. CDR3 length: 15 amino acids. CDR3 amino acids: CASSWNRGFADTQYF. As DNA, the CDR3 is TGTGCCAGCAGCTGGAACAGGGGGTTCGCAGATACGCAGTATTTT.

This clonotype was detected many times. The V gene is TRBV7-2, the J gene TRBJ1-5; TRBD1 is a possible D gene (6 bases). Deletions cut 1 base from V and 6 bases from J, with 16 bases between. This CDR3 has 16 amino acids. Looked up from germline, CDR1 is SGHTA and CDR2 is FQGNSA. The CDR3 nucleotides read TGTGCCAGCAGCTTAGAACAGGGAGGCTTGGGTCAGCCCCAGCATTTT. It encodes CASSLEQGGLGQPQHF. Using reference TRBV7-2 and TRBJ1-5 for the parts outside the CDR3, the full variable domain is GAGVSQSPSNKVTEKGKDVELRCDPISGHTALYWYRQSLGQGLEFLIYFQGNSAPDKSGLPSDRFSAERTGGSVSTLTIQRTQQEDSAVYLCASSLEQGGLGQPQHFGDGTRLSIL.

The chain joins TRBV7-9 to TRBJ1-2, with TRBD1 as a possible D gene (6 bases). V lost 4 bases and J 5 bases, leaving 11 bases between the germline ends. This CDR3 has 13 residues. The germline V gene has CDR1 SEHNR and CDR2 FQNEAQ (reference sequence). The CDR3 DNA is TGTGCCAGCAGCTGGGACATAATTTATGGCTACACCTTC. This gives the protein CASSWDIIYGYTF.

This clonotype has only a few counts. The chain is built from TRBV20-1 and TRBJ2-5; TRBD1 is a possible D gene (6 bases). CDR3 length: 13 residues. Germline V lookup: CDR1 DFQATT, CDR2 SNEGSKA (reference sequence). The germline V and J ends were trimmed by 6 bases and 2 bases, with 13 bases remaining between them. The CDR3 region is CSATRTVQETQYF. As DNA, the CDR3 is TGCAGTGCAACGAGGACAGTTCAAGAGACCCAGTACTTC.

The rearrangement links TRBV15 to TRBJ2-7; 10 nucleotides match TRBD2. The V gene end was trimmed by 2 bases and the J gene end by 0 bases; junction bases not matched to a gene: 7. CDR1 and CDR2 from the germline V gene are LNHNV and YYDKDF (reference sequence). The CDR3 sequence is 17 residues long. The DNA for the CDR3 is TGTGCCACCAGCAGAACCCCTCCTAGCGGGGGCTCCTACGAGCAGTACTTC. Residues: CATSRTPPSGGSYEQYF.

V is TRBV27 and J is TRBJ1-3; TRBD1 is a possible D gene (5 bases). CDR1 and CDR2 from the germline V gene are MNHEY and SMNVEV (reference sequence). The CDR3 is made up of 15 amino acids. The V and J ends lost 5 bases and 1 base respectively, with 12 bases between them. Here the CDR3 reads CASSLTSGSGNTIYF. CDR3 DNA sequence: TGTGCCAGCAGTCTCACCTCAGGGTCTGGAAACACCATATATTTT.

This clonotype was detected a few times. V and J are TRBV7-3 and TRBJ2-1, with 7 bases matching TRBD2. There are 15 residues in the CDR3. The V gene end was trimmed by 2 bases and the J gene end by 9 bases; junction bases not matched to a gene: 10. CDR1 is SGHTA and CDR2 is FQGTGA in the germline V gene. The DNA of the CDR3 is TGTGCCAGCAGCTTAGCCGGACTAGGGAACGCTGAGCAGTTCTTC. Protein product: CASSLAGLGNAEQFF.

This chain connects TRBV6-5 to TRBJ2-1; unclear D gene. V lost 6 bases, J lost 7 bases, and 7 bases lay in between. The CDR3 runs to 11 residues. Germline V gene data show CDR1 as MNHEY and CDR2 as SVGAGI. CDR3 DNA: TGTGCCAGCAGGATCTATAATGAGCAGTTCTTC. It encodes CASRIYNEQFF.

This chain uses TRBV18 with TRBJ2-5, with D hard to call. Per the germline V gene, CDR1 is KGHSH and CDR2 is LQKENI. The CDR3 has 15 residues. V lost 0 bases, J lost 2 bases, and 10 bases lay in between. CDR3 residues: CASSPPMGSQETQYF. The CDR3 DNA follows: TGTGCCAGCTCACCACCGATGGGGTCTCAAGAGACCCAGTACTTC.

This chain links TRBV7-9 with TRBJ2-1; 14 positions agree with TRBD2. J gave up 5 bases and V 4 bases, and 1 base lay outside the gene matches. The CDR3 contains 15 residues. Germline assignment: CDR1 SEHNR and CDR2 FQNEAQ (reference sequence). The CDR3 loop is CASSWTSGRNNEQFF. In nucleotides, the CDR3 is TGTGCCAGCAGCTGGACTAGCGGGAGGAACAATGAGCAGTTCTTC.

The V and J genes are TRBV27 and TRBJ2-1; 9 bases agree with TRBD2. Per the germline V gene, CDR1 is MNHEY and CDR2 is SMNVEV (reference sequence). The CDR3 loop spans 17 amino acids. The V and J ends lost 5 bases and 6 bases, in that order; junction bases with no gene match: 14. CDR3 nucleotide sequence: TGTGCCAGCAGTCTCACTTTGGGTAGCGGGAGTGGCAATGAGCAGTTCTTC. Encoded protein: CASSLTLGSGSGNEQFF.

This clonotype was detected a few times. As DNA, the CDR3 is TGTGCCAGCAGTTCCCCTAGGACCCCAGGAGGTGAAAAACTGTTTTTT. It encodes CASSSPRTPGGEKLFF. The chain employs TRBV28 and TRBJ1-4; D gene uncertain. The CDR3 spans 16 residues. The germline V gene has CDR1 MDHEN and CDR2 SYDVKM. V shed 4 bases and J shed 7 bases, with 19 bases lying between them.

V usage is TRBV4-1 and J usage is TRBJ1-4; D is possibly TRBD1 (5 bases). The CDR3 length is 16 residues. The V and J ends lost 0 bases and 8 bases respectively, with 16 bases between them. Germline CDR1 and CDR2: MGHRA and YSYEKL. The CDR3 bases are TGCGCCAGCAGCCAAGATCAGGGCCGCAGGGACGAAAAACTGTTTTTT. Its translation: CASSQDQGRRDEKLFF.